The entry below gives a single T cell receptor beta chain sequence along with its context. Antigen specificity is unknown. Time point here: week 47, end of study. The study gave 300 ug of mutant IDH1 20-mer peptide per vaccine dose, with topical imiquimod. Vaccinations, eight in total, occurred in weeks 1, 3, 5, 7, 11, 15, 19, 23. These data belong to a study of a mutant IDH1 vaccine in newly diagnosed glioma. Study-level information: Vaccines were begun 4-6 weeks after radiotherapy alone, or with temozolomide cycles.

The CDR3 covers 13 residues. Germline CDR1 MNHEY, CDR2 SMNVEV (reference sequence). The ends were cut back, 2 bases at V and 5 bases at J, with 9 bases in the middle. Profiled with immunoSEQ multiplex PCR; TCRdb holds only in-frame clones, not every one. Of about 54,000 clones in the sample, under 85% were seen once. The TCR comes from a woman in her forties or fifties with glioma. The sequences come from PBMCs, collected from a glioma patient whose treatment included an IDH1 peptide vaccine. The chain combines TRBV27 with TRBJ2-5; a weak D match, TRBD2 (6 bases). The chain's CDR3 is CASSLRGFETQYF. The CDR3 region has the DNA TGTGCCAGCAGTTTACGGGGGTTCGAGACCCAGTACTTC.